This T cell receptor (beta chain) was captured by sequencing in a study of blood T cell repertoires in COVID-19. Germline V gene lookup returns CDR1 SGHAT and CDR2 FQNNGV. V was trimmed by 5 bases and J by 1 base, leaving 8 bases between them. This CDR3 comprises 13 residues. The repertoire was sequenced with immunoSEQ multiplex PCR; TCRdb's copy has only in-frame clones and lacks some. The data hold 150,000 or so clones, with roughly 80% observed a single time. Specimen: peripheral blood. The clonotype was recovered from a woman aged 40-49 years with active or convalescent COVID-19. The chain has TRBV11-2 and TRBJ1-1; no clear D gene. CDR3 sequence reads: CASSRERNTEAFF. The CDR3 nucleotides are TGTGCCAGCAGCAGAGAGAGGAACACTGAAGCTTTCTTT.